This T cell receptor (beta chain) was recorded in a study of shared clonotypes between healthy human individuals. Study outcomes and limitations: Only a few donors were included, so the genetic and exposure-history diversity represented was limited.

Measured with immunoSEQ multiplex PCR; TCRdb has only the in-frame clones, and not every one. Among some 580,000 clones, more than 95% were seen once, and the ten largest hold about 0.06%. None of the donors, who were healthy HIV-negative adults, had recently had acute infections or vaccinations. The CDR3 is 15 residues long. Germline lookup yields CDR1 MDHEN and CDR2 SYDVKM. V lost 6 bases and J lost 8; bases outside the gene matches: 15. Of note for this clone: What it binds is unknown.

Source material: naive CD4+ T cells sorted from blood. Subset reported: CD45RA+ positively selected. This chain joins TRBV28 and TRBJ1-2; 7 bases are a match to TRBD1. The TCR was taken from a woman aged 25-40 years in good health. Here the CDR3 reads CASSVIQRTGRGYTF. DNA of the CDR3: TGTGCCAGCAGCGTCATACAGAGGACAGGTCGGGGCTACACCTTC.